The 21 T cell receptor beta chains in this list originate from one sample, sequenced in a study of blood T cell repertoires in COVID-19 (dated by TCRdb to about 2020). The library was obtained by the immunoSEQ multiplex PCR assay. This is the immuneACCESS table as TCRdb keeps it, with only in-frame sequences that have V and J called. A part of the clones is gone; compared with another copy, unresolved V genes explain less than half, and the rest is unexplained. Present in this sample are roughly 360,000 clones, around 83% of which were seen just once. Of the sample, 5% to 6% is held by the ten largest clones. The sequenced sample was PBMCs or T cells enriched from blood (not recorded which). These receptors were collected from a woman aged 50 to 65 who had recovered from COVID-19.

As regards this clone: The sample carries other DNA sequences with the same CDR3. The chain has TRBV14 and TRBJ1-2; D remains unclear. The germline gives CDR1 SGHDN, CDR2 FVKESK. CDR3 length: 13 amino acids. The V gene lost 2 bases and the J gene lost 0 bases, with 4 bases spanning the gap. The CDR3 spells CASSQQTNYGYTF. In DNA, the CDR3 is TGTGCCAGCAGCCAACAGACTAACTATGGCTACACCTTC. The full variable domain, its missing parts supplied by reference TRBV14 and TRBJ1-2, is EAGVTQFPSHSVIEKGQTVTLRCDPISGHDNLYWYRRVMGKEIKFLLHFVKESKQDESGMPNNRFLAERTGGTYSTLKVQPAELEDSGVYFCASSQQTNYGYTFGSGTRLTVV.

The chain combines TRBV9 with TRBJ1-2; 7 positions agree with TRBD1. V lost 2 bases, J lost 0 bases, and 7 bases stayed unmatched. The CDR3 has 16 amino acids. Germline CDR1 is SGDLS and CDR2 is YYNGEE. CDR3 residues: CASSVGQPRANYGYTF. The CDR3 region has the DNA TGTGCCAGCAGCGTGGGACAGCCCCGAGCTAACTATGGCTACACCTTC.

The rearrangement links TRBV5-5 to TRBJ1-1; TRBD1 matches 10 bases. The junction had 6 bases not matched to a gene; V was cut back by 4 bases and J by 3 bases. This CDR3 comprises 15 residues. Germline CDR1 and CDR2: SGHKS and YYEKEE (reference sequence). DNA of the CDR3: TGTGCCAGCAGCCCCCGGGACAGGGGAGACACTGAAGCTTTCTTT. Translating it yields CASSPRDRGDTEAFF. The entire variable domain, with the rest obtained from reference TRBV5-5 and TRBJ1-1, is as follows: DAGVTQSPTHLIKTRGQQVTLRCSPISGHKSVSWYQQVLGQGPQFIFQYYEKEERGRGNFPDRFSARQFPNYSSELNVNALLLGDSALYLCASSPRDRGDTEAFFGQGTRLTVV.

The gene calls are TRBV5-4 and TRBJ2-3, with TRBD2 matching over 13 bases. CDR3 size: 16 residues. The V gene end was trimmed by 4 bases and the J gene end by 5 bases; junction bases not matched to a gene: 7. Germline V gene sequence: CDR1 SGHNT, CDR2 YYREEE (reference sequence). This CDR3 is CASSTGTSGAVDTQYF. The DNA for the CDR3 is TGTGCCAGCAGCACCGGGACTAGCGGGGCGGTAGATACGCAGTATTTT.

The chain recombines TRBV19 with TRBJ2-2; D remains unclear. The CDR3 is 13 amino acids. Trimming stripped 3 bases from V and 5 bases from J, with 7 bases between. CDR1 and CDR2 from the germline V gene are LNHDA and SQIVND (reference sequence). The CDR3 region is CASSMSDTGELFF. CDR3 coding DNA: TGTGCCAGTAGTATGTCAGATACCGGGGAGCTGTTTTTT.

The V and J genes are TRBV10-3 and TRBJ2-1, with 9 bases identical to TRBD2. Per germline, CDR1 ENHRY and CDR2 SYGVKD. The CDR3 spans 13 residues. Trimming cost V 7 bases and J 6 bases; bases outside gene matches: 4. For the CDR3, the DNA is TGTGCCATCACTAGCGGGAATTTCAATGAGCAGTTCTTC. As protein: CAITSGNFNEQFF.

This chain links TRBV30 with TRBJ2-1; D is possibly TRBD2 (6 bases). The CDR3 is made up of 13 amino acids. Germline V gene data show CDR1 as GTSNPN and CDR2 as SVGIG (reference sequence). V shed 8 bases and J shed 8 bases, with 19 bases lying between them. The CDR3 coding sequence is TGTGCCATCGGCGGGGCCCCCAGCCATGAGCAGTTCTTC. The encoded protein is CAIGGAPSHEQFF.

The genes are TRBV19 and TRBJ1-6; TRBD1 is a possible D gene (6 bases). CDR1 is LNHDA, CDR2 SQIVND, per germline (reference sequence). Trimming cost V 5 bases and J 2 bases, with 10 bases left between them. The CDR3 length is 15 residues. Written as DNA, the CDR3 is TGTGCCAGTAGTCCTGGGACAACCTATAATTCACCCCTCCACTTT. Its protein product is CASSPGTTYNSPLHF.

The chain uses TRBV10-3 and TRBJ1-1, with a possible D match to TRBD1 (5 bases). From germline, CDR1 is ENHRY and CDR2 SYGVKD. This CDR3 is 14 amino acids long. V was shortened by 3 bases and J by 0 bases, with 8 bases between the two germline ends. The CDR3 DNA sequence: TGTGCCATCAGTGATCCGGGGGTGAACACTGAAGCTTTCTTT. Residues: CAISDPGVNTEAFF.

This chain connects TRBV3-1 (or the pseudogene TRBV3-2) to TRBJ2-3; maybe TRBD2 (5 bases). V shed 3 bases and J shed 6 bases, with 13 bases lying between them. The germline gives CDR1 LGHDT, CDR2 YNNKEL (reference sequence). The length of the CDR3 is 14 residues. This CDR3 is CASSHGKEADTQYF. CDR3 DNA: TGTGCCAGCAGCCATGGGAAGGAGGCCGATACGCAGTATTTT.

The V and J genes are TRBV7-2 and TRBJ2-1; D is perhaps TRBD1 (5 bases). Germline V lookup: CDR1 SGHTA, CDR2 FQGNSA. V was clipped by 2 bases and J by 8 bases, with 16 bases between them. The CDR3 runs 15 residues. CDR3 sequence: CASSLRGLLSDEQFF. CDR3 nucleotides: TGTGCCAGCAGCTTAAGGGGATTACTGAGCGATGAGCAGTTCTTC.

V usage is TRBV12-1 and J usage is TRBJ2-7; TRBD1 was called by the table and not checked on the DNA. TRBV12-1 is noted as a pseudogene. The CDR3 totals 13 residues. The DNA of the CDR3 is TGTGCCAGCAGCTCCGAGGGACAGTACGAGCAGTACTTC. This gives the protein CASSSEGQYEQYF.

This clone appeared a single time. The chain recombines TRBV19 with TRBJ2-1; D not certain. V was trimmed by 10 bases and J by 6 bases, leaving 13 bases between them. CDR3 size: 12 residues. From germline, CDR1 is LNHDA and CDR2 SQIVND (reference sequence). The CDR3 DNA reads as TGTGCCACCCTAGTCCCGGGCAATGAGCAGTTCTTC. Its translation is CATLVPGNEQFF.

The chain has TRBV6-5 and TRBJ2-1, with a weak D call TRBD2 (5 bases). Trimming pared 10 bases from V and 2 bases from J, leaving 15 bases between. Germline loops: CDR1 MNHEY, CDR2 SVGAGI. CDR3 size: 14 residues. CDR3 region: CATVSSGAYNEQFF. The CDR3 nucleotides are TGTGCCACCGTGTCGAGCGGAGCCTACAATGAGCAGTTCTTC.

The J gene is TRBJ1-4, the V gene TRBV19, with 8 bases matching TRBD1. Trimming removed 4 bases from V and 7 bases from J; junction bases left unmatched: 8. The germline V gene has CDR1 LNHDA and CDR2 SQIVND (reference sequence). The CDR3 runs to 15 residues. CDR3 in amino acids: CASSTPGQVGEKLFF. CDR3 DNA: TGTGCCAGTAGTACTCCGGGACAGGTTGGTGAAAAACTGTTTTTT.

The rearrangement links TRBV2 to TRBJ1-6, with D unclear. Germline assignment: CDR1 SNHLY and CDR2 FYNNEI. V was cut by 4 bases and J by 4 bases, with 8 bases left in between. The CDR3 runs to 14 residues. The CDR3 DNA reads as TGTGCCAGCAGTGGGACTGATTATAATTCACCCCTCCACTTT. Translation: CASSGTDYNSPLHF.

The rearrangement uses TRBV2 and TRBJ2-1, with a possible D match to TRBD2 (5 bases). The V end lost 4 bases, the J end lost 5 bases, and 15 bases lay between the germline ends. Germline CDR1 is SNHLY and CDR2 is FYNNEI. The CDR3 length is 15 residues. CDR3 loop: CASSVQRTRDNEQFF. CDR3 sequence (DNA): TGTGCCAGCAGTGTGCAGCGGACGAGGGACAATGAGCAGTTCTTC. Full variable domain (remainder filled in from reference TRBV2 and TRBJ2-1): EPEVTQTPSHQVTQMGQEVILRCVPISNHLYFYWYRQILGQKVEFLVSFYNNEISEKSEIFDDQFSVERPDGSNFTLKIRSTKLEDSAMYFCASSVQRTRDNEQFFGPGTRLTVL.

The chain carries TRBV2 and TRBJ1-4; 10 nucleotides agree with TRBD1. Germline V gene sequence: CDR1 SNHLY, CDR2 FYNNEI. There are 14 residues in the CDR3. J was trimmed by 8 bases and V by 5 bases; bases with no gene match: 5. The CDR3 sequence: CASSPGTGDEKLFF. For the CDR3, the DNA is TGTGCCAGCAGTCCCGGGACAGGGGACGAAAAACTGTTTTTT. Full variable domain (outside the CDR3, taken from reference TRBV2 and TRBJ1-4): EPEVTQTPSHQVTQMGQEVILRCVPISNHLYFYWYRQILGQKVEFLVSFYNNEISEKSEIFDDQFSVERPDGSNFTLKIRSTKLEDSAMYFCASSPGTGDEKLFFGSGTQLSVL.

This chain joins TRBV25-1 and TRBJ2-7; perhaps TRBD2 as D (5 bases). V was clipped by 0 bases and J by 9 bases, with 9 bases between them. The CDR3 runs 12 residues. Germline V gene data show CDR1 as MGHDK and CDR2 as SYGVNS. The CDR3 protein is CASSEYAGSQYF. CDR3 DNA sequence: TGTGCCAGCAGTGAATATGCGGGTTCGCAGTACTTC.

This chain connects TRBV7-2 to TRBJ1-1; possible D gene TRBD1, 5 bases. This CDR3 has 14 amino acids. Trimming pared 6 bases from V and 0 bases from J, leaving 11 bases between. Germline-derived CDR1 and CDR2 are SGHTA and FQGNSA. CDR3 sequence reads: CASSSQQVNTEAFF. The CDR3 DNA is TGTGCCAGCAGTTCGCAACAGGTGAACACTGAAGCTTTCTTT.

V gene TRBV7-9 combines with J gene TRBJ2-3, with 8 bases fitting TRBD1. CDR1 is SEHNR and CDR2 is FQNEAQ in the germline V gene (reference sequence). The CDR3 loop spans 16 amino acids. The ends lost 5 bases at V and 0 bases at J; junction bases unmatched: 7. The DNA for the CDR3 is TGTGCCAGCAGCACAGGGGGACATGGAAGCACAGATACGCAGTATTTT. Its protein product is CASSTGGHGSTDTQYF.